This section outlines one TCR beta chain sequence together with its context. The antigen remains unidentified. This sample was included in a study of cytomegalovirus exposure and HLA in healthy donors. General observations from the study: Presence/absence analyses took donor sequencing depth as roughly uniform. Later, an analysis found that common viral pathogens appeared to be linked with several of the most significant clusters. CMV serostatus was the sole immune exposure information available. The productive fraction for most TCR beta V segments was about 87% or about 30% in an earlier analysis.

The study ran its PCR with 60 Vbeta and 13 Jbeta primers. Assay used: immunoSEQ multiplex PCR; TCRdb lists only in-frame clones, some missing. The sample records 100,000 to 150,000 clones, less than 85% being singletons. J was trimmed by 2 bases and V by 0 bases; bases with no gene match: 4. The germline CDR1 and CDR2 sequences are SGHRS and YFSETQ. This CDR3 spans 15 amino acids. Sequenced input: PBMCs. V gene TRBV5-1 combines with J gene TRBJ2-5, with 7 nucleotides matching TRBD1. This TCR was sampled from a man in his late teens or twenties in good health and CMV-seropositive. Written as DNA, the CDR3 is TGCGCCAGCAGCTTGGTTGGGACAGAGCAAGAGACCCAGTACTTC. This translates into CASSLVGTEQETQYF.